Reported below is one T cell receptor (beta chain). The antigen remains unidentified. The time point denotes: week 47, end of study. Topical imiquimod accompanied each vaccine dose, which consisted of 300 ug of mutant IDH1 20-mer peptide. Germline CDR1 reads SGHRS; CDR2 reads YFSETQ. The CDR3 contains 15 residues. Trimming took off 4 bases at V and 7 bases at J, with 17 bases between the two ends. The data originate from a study of a mutant IDH1 vaccine in newly diagnosed glioma. Data came from immunoSEQ multiplex PCR; TCRdb stores just in-frame clones and leaves some out. The sample holds tens of thousands of clones; roughly 87% are singletons and the top ten take 3% to 4%.

The sequence came from a woman between 45 and 65 years old with glioma. This specimen consisted of PBMCs, obtained from a glioma patient whose treatment included an IDH1 peptide vaccine. The chain is built from TRBV5-1 and TRBJ1-4, with D possibly being TRBD1 (5 bases). The CDR3 sequence is CASSLSTQGGEKLFF. The DNA for the CDR3 is TGCGCCAGCAGCCTATCCACCCAGGGCGGTGAAAAACTGTTTTTT.